This TCR beta chain is drawn from a study of PD-L1 blockade in urothelial cancer. Study at large: Males with bladder-origin urothelial cancer constituted about 90% of the roughly 30 patients. At 6 weeks and at 3 weeks (second dose) after treatment start, blood was analyzed. Anywhere from 0 to 3 prior chemotherapy regimens had been received by patients.

Time point denoted: pretreatment peripheral blood. Locally advanced or metastatic urothelial carcinoma affected all patients. The germline V gene encodes CDR1 SGHRS and CDR2 YFSETQ. This CDR3 has 14 residues. With 4 bases clipped from V and 10 bases from J, the junction kept 8 bases outside the gene matches. Method: immunoSEQ multiplex PCR; TCRdb's copy keeps in-frame clones and lacks some. The sample has about 95,000 clones; 85% to 90% are singletons. The specimen comprised PBMCs, sampled around atezolizumab (anti-PD-L1) treatment. The TCR sequence derives from a man aged 55 to 70 with urothelial cancer. This chain links TRBV5-1 with TRBJ1-4; 9 nucleotides match TRBD1. The CDR3 sequence: CASSPDRGSLKLFF. The DNA of the CDR3 is TGCGCCAGCAGCCCTGACAGGGGGAGTTTAAAACTGTTTTTT.